Presented here are 22 T cell receptor beta chains from one specimen sequenced in a study of beta chain features in type 1 diabetes. Sequencing targeted expressed TCRB transcripts, as all isolated RNA had been reverse transcribed. TCRdb's table, derived via immunoSEQ multiplex PCR, lists solely in-frame clones and lacks some. This sample has under 450,000 clones, with approximately 15% found just once. Sequencing was done on a sample of naive CD4+ T cells from blood. These receptors all stem from a man between 25 and 39 years old in good health.

V gene TRBV4-2 combines with J gene TRBJ2-7, with 11 bases that match TRBD1. With 5 bases clipped from V and 0 bases from J, the junction kept 9 bases outside the gene matches. Germline assignment: CDR1 LGHNA and CDR2 YNFKEQ. This CDR3 is built from 17 residues. The DNA of the CDR3 is TGTGCCAGCAGCTACTATTCCGGGACAGGGGGCTCCTACGAGCAGTACGTC. This gives the protein CASSYYSGTGGSYEQYV.

V is TRBV9 and J is TRBJ2-3; D is possibly TRBD1 (5 bases). This CDR3 has 16 residues. The V end lost 4 bases, the J end lost 2 bases, and 17 bases lay between the germline ends. Germline lookup yields CDR1 SGDLS and CDR2 YYNGEE. CDR3 loop: CASSTLGHQPTDTQYF. As DNA, the CDR3 is TGTGCCAGCAGCACTCTTGGACACCAACCCACAGATACGCAGTATTTT.

The sample holds a few counts of this clone. CDR3 DNA sequence: TGTGCCAGCTCACCACCGGGAGGGGAGGGCTCACCCCTCCACTTT. Residues: CASSPPGGEGSPLHF. The genes are TRBV18 and TRBJ1-6; maybe TRBD1 (5 bases). The CDR3 is 15 residues long. V shed 0 bases and J shed 10 bases, with 13 bases lying between them. Germline V gene data show CDR1 as KGHSH and CDR2 as LQKENI.

This clone was detected a few times. The rearrangement joins TRBV9 to TRBJ2-1, with 10 positions matching TRBD2. The CDR3 is 17 residues long. Unmatched junction bases numbered 8, after V lost 1 base and J lost 4 bases. The germline V gene encodes CDR1 SGDLS and CDR2 YYNGEE. The CDR3 loop is CASSVRTSGRPYNEQFF. CDR3 DNA: TGTGCCAGCAGCGTACGGACTAGCGGACGCCCGTACAATGAGCAGTTCTTC.

This clone was detected only a few times. The rearrangement uses TRBV7-9 and TRBJ2-1; the D gene is possibly TRBD2 (5 bases). Trimming left V 2 bases short and J 7 bases short, with 18 bases between. CDR1 is SEHNR, CDR2 FQNEAQ, per germline (reference sequence). This CDR3 is 16 amino acids long. The CDR3 loop reads CASSLFGGGEGNEQFF. The CDR3 nucleotides are TGTGCCAGCAGCTTATTTGGTGGTGGTGAGGGTAATGAGCAGTTCTTC.

This chain uses TRBV7-2 with TRBJ2-6; unclear D gene. Germline lookup yields CDR1 SGHTA and CDR2 FQGNSA. The ends were cut back, 0 bases at V and 7 bases at J, with 13 bases in the middle. The CDR3 extends over 16 amino acids. CDR3 in DNA: TGTGCCAGCAGCTTAGCTAACACCCGCCCAGCCAACGTCCTGACTTTC. Translated, it gives CASSLANTRPANVLTF.

This clone has a handful of counts. The DNA for the CDR3 is TGTGCCAGCAACAAGAGGAGGAATAGCGGGTCAGGGGAGCAGTACTTC. This encodes CASNKRRNSGSGEQYF. The rearrangement links TRBV5-6 to TRBJ2-7; 7 nucleotides line up with TRBD2. The CDR3 has 16 amino acids. V lost 6 bases, J lost 7 bases, and 19 bases stayed unmatched. Germline values: CDR1 SGHDT, CDR2 YYEEEE.

As to this clone: A read error may account for a junction end that differs from germline. This specimen includes other DNA sequences encoding the same CDR3. The DNA of the CDR3 is TGCGCCTGGAGTGTACTAGTGGTAACTGAGCAGTTCTTC. Its translation is CAWSVLVVTEQFF. The chain combines TRBV30 with TRBJ2-1, with D maybe TRBD2 (5 bases). Germline values: CDR1 GTSNPN, CDR2 SVGIG (reference sequence). CDR3 length equals 13 residues.

This clone was counted a few times. The chain joins TRBV10-3 to TRBJ2-3; 9 bases line up with TRBD2. The V gene's germline CDR1 is ENHRY and CDR2 SYGVKD. The CDR3 consists of 14 residues. With 3 bases clipped from V and 4 bases from J, the junction kept 2 bases outside the gene matches. The CDR3, as DNA: TGTGCCATCAGTGAAGGCGGGGGGGCAGATACGCAGTATTTT. It yields the protein CAISEGGGADTQYF.

This clone was counted ten times or more. Other nucleotide sequences from this sample produce the same CDR3. This chain uses TRBV29-1 with TRBJ2-2; D not certain. This CDR3 is 11 amino acids long. The germline V gene encodes CDR1 SQVTM and CDR2 ANQGSEA. Trimming left V 4 bases short and J 2 bases short, with 2 bases between. CDR3 loop: CSVVNTGELFF. The CDR3 region has the DNA TGCAGCGTTGTTAACACCGGGGAGCTGTTTTTT.

This clone was recorded a few times. The CDR3 carries no conserved terminal phenylalanine or tryptophan, so it likely arises from a read error. Because the CDR3's place on the DNA is in doubt, the DNA is left out and the CDR3 is given as listed by TCRdb. The chain is built from TRBV20-1 and TRBJ1-4. From its first to its last residue, the CDR3 has 11 amino acids. Germline CDR1 is DFQATT and CDR2 is SNEGSKA (reference sequence). The CDR3 reads CSAPLGEILIS.

The CDR3 coding sequence is TGTGCCAGCAGCCTCCTTCCTGTATCGGCGGGCTACACCTTC. Its protein product is CASSLLPVSAGYTF. The chain employs TRBV14 and TRBJ1-2; the D is unclear. This CDR3 is built from 14 residues. CDR1 is SGHDN and CDR2 is FVKESK in the germline V gene. With 4 bases removed from V and 8 bases from J, the gap between germline ends came to 17 bases.

This chain connects TRBV6-1 to TRBJ2-7; D remains unclear. The CDR3 extends over 14 amino acids. Germline-derived CDR1 and CDR2 are MNHNS and SASEGT. Trimming stripped 5 bases from V and 1 base from J, with 12 bases between. CDR3 DNA sequence: TGTGCCAGCAGTTTTCTGACGGAATCCTACGAGCAGTACTTC. Translating it yields CASSFLTESYEQYF.

The chain is built from TRBV9 and TRBJ2-1; TRBD1 is a possible D gene (5 bases). The V gene's germline CDR1 is SGDLS and CDR2 YYNGEE. The V end lost 4 bases, the J end lost 4 bases, and 18 bases lay between the germline ends. This CDR3 has 16 residues. Written as DNA, the CDR3 is TGTGCCAGCAGCCTCGGGTGGACAACCAATTACAATGAGCAGTTCTTC. Translating gives CASSLGWTTNYNEQFF.

The chain joins TRBV20-1 to TRBJ1-2; no clear D. The germline CDR1 and CDR2 sequences are DFQATT and SNEGSKA (reference sequence). The V end was cut by 8 bases, the J end by 0 bases, with 7 bases between. The CDR3 is made up of 11 amino acids. The CDR3 sequence: CSITANYGYTF. Here the CDR3 DNA reads TGCAGTATCACAGCTAACTATGGCTACACCTTC.

The chain combines TRBV6-5 with TRBJ1-1; the D gene is possibly TRBD1 (5 bases). Trimming pared 7 bases from V and 10 bases from J, leaving 16 bases between. From germline, CDR1 is MNHEY and CDR2 SVGAGI. The CDR3 is 12 residues long. Written as DNA, the CDR3 is TGTGCCAGCATCCTGGCGGGGGGATCAGCTTTCTTT. It is translated as CASILAGGSAFF.

V gene TRBV7-9 combines with J gene TRBJ1-2, with 7 bases that match TRBD1. The CDR3 length is 14 residues. From germline, CDR1 is SEHNR and CDR2 FQNEAQ (reference sequence). With V trimmed by 5 bases and J by 7 bases, 10 bases remained unmatched. CDR3: CASSSRQGSAGYTF. In DNA, the CDR3 is TGTGCCAGCAGCAGTCGACAGGGTTCGGCTGGCTACACCTTC. Together with reference TRBV7-9 and TRBJ1-2, the CDR3 gives the full variable domain: DTGVSQNPRHKITKRGQNVTFRCDPISEHNRLYWYRQTLGQGPEFLTYFQNEAQLEKSRLLSDRFSAERPKGSFSTLEIQRTEQGDSAMYLCASSSRQGSAGYTFGSGTRLTVV.

The chain carries TRBV15 and TRBJ2-7; D unclear. Germline CDR1 and CDR2: LNHNV and YYDKDF (reference sequence). CDR3 length equals 14 residues. The germline V and J ends were trimmed by 1 base and 3 bases, with 10 bases remaining between them. The CDR3 DNA reads TGTGCCACCAGCAGAGGGGTTACGAGCTACGAGCAGTACTTC. This sequence encodes CATSRGVTSYEQYF.

This clone appeared a few times. The rearrangement joins TRBV20-1 to TRBJ2-5; D possibly corresponds to TRBD2 (5 bases). The CDR3 loop spans 11 amino acids. CDR1 is DFQATT, CDR2 SNEGSKA, per germline (reference sequence). Deletions cut 5 bases from V and 7 bases from J, with 11 bases between. In DNA, the CDR3 is TGCAGTGCTCCCGAGGGTGGGACCCAGTACTTC. Protein product: CSAPEGGTQYF.

The chain joins TRBV4-3 to TRBJ1-2; no reliable D call. The CDR3 is made up of 13 amino acids. Trimming removed 0 bases from V and 7 bases from J, with 9 bases in between. Germline CDR1 and CDR2: LGHNA and YSLEER. DNA for the CDR3: TGCGCCAGCAGCCAAGACCTGGAGTTTGGCTACACCTTC. As protein: CASSQDLEFGYTF.

This chain joins TRBV7-2 and TRBJ2-1, with 8 bases that match TRBD1. This CDR3 contains 15 residues. Germline CDR1 reads SGHTA; CDR2 reads FQGNSA. J gave up 3 bases and V 3 bases, and 4 bases lay outside the gene matches. The CDR3 DNA sequence: TGTGCCAGCAGCTTGGTGGGACAGGTCTACAATGAGCAGTTCTTC. Protein sequence: CASSLVGQVYNEQFF. Full variable domain (remainder filled in from reference TRBV7-2 and TRBJ2-1): GAGVSQSPSNKVTEKGKDVELRCDPISGHTALYWYRQSLGQGLEFLIYFQGNSAPDKSGLPSDRFSAERTGGSVSTLTIQRTQQEDSAVYLCASSLVGQVYNEQFFGPGTRLTVL.

The sample holds a few counts of this clone. V gene TRBV30 combines with J gene TRBJ1-2; TRBD1 might be the D (5 bases). This CDR3 spans 13 amino acids. Germline V gene sequence: CDR1 GTSNPN, CDR2 SVGIG (reference sequence). The germline V and J ends were trimmed by 2 bases and 5 bases, with 12 bases remaining between them. CDR3 residues: CAWSLGDLYGYTF. For the CDR3, the DNA is TGTGCCTGGAGTTTGGGGGACCTATATGGCTACACCTTC. The full variable domain, in which reference TRBV30 and TRBJ1-2 provide the parts outside the CDR3, is SQTIHQWPATLVQPVGSPLSLECTVEGTSNPNLYWYRQAAGRGLQLLFYSVGIGQISSEVPQNLSASRPQDRQFILSSKKLLLSDSGFYLCAWSLGDLYGYTFGSGTRLTVV.